The 15 T cell receptor beta chains in this list originate from one sample, sequenced in a study of Ad26.COV2.S vaccination and SARS-CoV-2 variants. Treatment described: 15 to 20 received Ad26.COV2.S at low or high dose, single or two shots; roughly five received placebo; per-sample allocation not given. Collection of samples fell on day 63 after the first vaccine or placebo injection. Sequencing was performed with immunoSEQ multiplex PCR; in TCRdb, only in-frame clones are kept and a portion is missing. The table lists approximately 420,000 clones, more than 85% of them singletons. Sequencing was performed on peripheral blood, taken in a trial of Ad26.COV2.S vaccine versus placebo. These receptor sequences come from a person between 18 and 65 years old who received the Ad26.COV2.S COVID-19 vaccine or a placebo.

The chain combines TRBV19 with TRBJ1-2; 8 bases align to TRBD1. Trimming removed 6 bases from V and 4 bases from J; junction bases left unmatched: 10. The CDR3 spans 15 residues. Germline V gene sequence: CDR1 LNHDA, CDR2 SQIVND (reference sequence). CDR3 sequence (DNA): TGTGCCAGTAGAACCACCGCAGGGGGCAGCTATGGCTACACCTTC. Amino acids: CASRTTAGGSYGYTF.

The gene calls are TRBV2 and TRBJ1-4, with TRBD1 identical over 7 bases. V dropped 4 bases and J dropped 3; count of bases not matched to a gene: 2. The germline gives CDR1 SNHLY, CDR2 FYNNEI. The CDR3 totals 14 residues. The CDR3 sequence is CASSVQGPNEKLFF. CDR3 sequence (DNA): TGTGCCAGCAGTGTACAGGGGCCTAATGAAAAACTGTTTTTT.

J is TRBJ1-5 and V is TRBV2; D is ambiguous. The CDR3 consists of 15 residues. V lost 7 bases to trimming and J lost 0 bases, with 13 bases between them. CDR1 and CDR2 (germline): SNHLY, FYNNEI. CDR3 region: CASTEDRYSNQPQHF. The CDR3 nucleotides are TGTGCCAGCACAGAGGACCGTTATAGCAATCAGCCCCAGCATTTT.

The V gene is TRBV11-3, the J gene TRBJ2-2, with a possible D match to TRBD2 (5 bases). Trimming removed 3 bases at V and 6 bases at J, with 11 bases between. The CDR3 spans 14 residues. The germline V gene encodes CDR1 SGHNT and CDR2 YENEEA. CDR3 sequence (DNA): TGTGCCAGCAGCTTCATGGGAGAGGCCGGGGAGCTGTTTTTT. The encoded protein is CASSFMGEAGELFF. The whole variable domain, remainder taken from reference TRBV11-3 and TRBJ2-2, is EAGVVQSPRYKIIEKKQPVAFWCNPISGHNTLYWYLQNLGQGPELLIRYENEEAVDDSQLPKDRFSAERLKGVDSTLKIQPAELGDSAVYLCASSFMGEAGELFFGEGSRLTVL.

V and J are TRBV9 and TRBJ2-1; no definite D call. Germline CDR1 reads SGDLS; CDR2 reads YYNGEE. This CDR3 is 15 amino acids long. Trimming stripped 3 bases from V and 0 bases from J, with 10 bases between. The CDR3 DNA sequence: TGTGCCAGCAGCGAATGGGATAGCTCCTACAATGAGCAGTTCTTC. This sequence encodes CASSEWDSSYNEQFF.

The chain uses TRBV5-1 and TRBJ1-1; 7 bases align to TRBD1. With 7 bases clipped from V and 6 bases from J, the junction kept 9 bases outside the gene matches. The CDR3 loop spans 13 amino acids. Germline assignment: CDR1 SGHRS and CDR2 YFSETQ. The CDR3 nucleotides read TGCGCCAGCCAATCAGGCAGGGGGGCTGAAGCTTTCTTT. This gives the protein CASQSGRGAEAFF.

This clone came up once. V usage is TRBV30 and J usage is TRBJ1-3, with D unclear. Germline CDR1 GTSNPN, CDR2 SVGIG (reference sequence). The CDR3 contains 12 residues. Trimming left V 3 bases short and J 3 bases short, with 6 bases between. CDR3 nucleotide sequence: TGTGCCTGGAGGGCAAATGGAAACACCATATATTTT. This encodes CAWRANGNTIYF.

The chain uses TRBV6-2 or TRBV6-3 and TRBJ2-1; D may be TRBD2 (6 bases). Germline-derived CDR1 and CDR2 are MNHEY and SVGEGT. The CDR3 is 13 amino acids. Trimming cost V 6 bases and J 10 bases, with 16 bases left between them. The CDR3 DNA sequence: TGTGCCAGCAGCAGGTCCTCGGGGGTCGAGCAGTTCTTC. Its protein is CASSRSSGVEQFF.

V and J are TRBV6-5 and TRBJ2-3; D is possibly TRBD2 (6 bases). The CDR3 spans 14 residues. Per germline, CDR1 MNHEY and CDR2 SVGAGI. V was pared by 0 bases and J by 3 bases, with 7 bases between. CDR3 sequence: CASSYSRGTDTQYF. The DNA of the CDR3 is TGTGCCAGCAGTTACTCACGGGGGACAGATACGCAGTATTTT.

The rearrangement uses TRBV10-3 and TRBJ1-3, with no clear D. This CDR3 is 17 amino acids long. The germline V and J ends were trimmed by 5 bases and 2 bases, with 19 bases remaining between them. Germline CDR1 is ENHRY and CDR2 is SYGVKD. The CDR3 here is CAISPSIVFSAGNTIYF. In nucleotides, the CDR3 is TGTGCCATCAGTCCCTCGATAGTCTTTTCGGCTGGAAACACCATATATTTT.

This clone was recorded only once. The chain is built from TRBV2 and TRBJ2-1, with D hard to call. The CDR3 has 11 amino acids. The germline CDR1 and CDR2 sequences are SNHLY and FYNNEI. Trimming removed 4 bases at V and 10 bases at J, with 8 bases between. CDR3 DNA sequence: TGTGCCAGCAGTGTTTTCTGGGAGCAGTTCTTC. This sequence encodes CASSVFWEQFF. Complete variable domain (other parts from reference TRBV2 and TRBJ2-1): EPEVTQTPSHQVTQMGQEVILRCVPISNHLYFYWYRQILGQKVEFLVSFYNNEISEKSEIFDDQFSVERPDGSNFTLKIRSTKLEDSAMYFCASSVFWEQFFGPGTRLTVL.

The rearrangement uses TRBV30 and TRBJ1-2; weak D call: TRBD1 (5 bases). Germline V lookup: CDR1 GTSNPN, CDR2 SVGIG (reference sequence). The CDR3 loop spans 11 amino acids. Trimming removed 5 bases from V and 3 bases from J, with 7 bases in between. CDR3: CAWDSDYGYTF. The CDR3 DNA follows: TGTGCCTGGGACAGCGACTATGGCTACACCTTC.

The chain uses TRBV15 and TRBJ1-6; tentatively, D is TRBD1 (6 bases). Germline V gene lookup returns CDR1 LNHNV and CDR2 YYDKDF (reference sequence). CDR3 size: 16 residues. V was pared by 3 bases and J by 6 bases, with 15 bases between. The CDR3 loop is CATSRARGQTNSPLHF. As DNA, the CDR3 is TGTGCCACCAGCAGGGCAAGAGGACAGACTAATTCACCCCTCCACTTT.

The V and J genes are TRBV24-1 and TRBJ2-2; unclear D gene. The V and J ends lost 3 bases and 0 bases respectively, with 4 bases between them. This CDR3 has 14 residues. Germline V gene sequence: CDR1 KGHDR, CDR2 SFDVKD. The CDR3 loop reads CATSDRANTGELFF. The CDR3 DNA follows: TGTGCCACCAGTGATAGGGCGAACACCGGGGAGCTGTTTTTT.

The chain recombines TRBV19 with TRBJ1-3, with D possibly TRBD1 on 5 matching bases. This CDR3 is built from 13 residues. Trimming left V 10 bases short and J 0 bases short, with 10 bases between. Germline CDR1 is LNHDA and CDR2 is SQIVND (reference sequence). CDR3: CATRQFSGNTIYF. CDR3 bases: TGTGCCACCCGACAGTTCTCTGGAAACACCATATATTTT. The variable domain in full, completed from reference TRBV19 and TRBJ1-3, reads DGGITQSPKYLFRKEGQNVTLSCEQNLNHDAMYWYRQDPGQGLRLIYYSQIVNDFQKGDIAEGYSVSREKKESFPLTVTSAQKNPTAFYLCATRQFSGNTIYFGEGSWLTVV.